The 27 T cell receptor beta chains below come from one sample, sequenced in a study of blood T cell repertoires in COVID-19. Generated by immunoSEQ multiplex PCR, the TCRdb table keeps only in-frame clones and is missing some. The table records approximately 230,000 clones, 87% of them present only once. Source material: PBMCs or T cells enriched from blood (not recorded which). The receptors derive from a woman aged 25-40 years with acute COVID-19.

The rearrangement links TRBV27 to TRBJ2-3, with 7 bases aligning to TRBD1. The CDR3 is 16 amino acids. CDR1 MNHEY and CDR2 SMNVEV come from the germline V gene (reference sequence). The trim removed 6 bases at V and 2 bases at J, leaving 11 bases unmatched. The CDR3 bases are TGTGCCAGCAGGAGACTTACGGGACAGTCCACAGATACGCAGTATTTT. It is translated as CASRRLTGQSTDTQYF.

The chain couples TRBV4-3 to TRBJ2-1; D not resolved. Looked up from germline, CDR1 is LGHNA and CDR2 is YSLEER. Trimming removed 0 bases at V and 0 bases at J, with 12 bases between. The CDR3 is 17 residues long. This chain's CDR3 is CASSQEPPRSSYNEQFF. The CDR3 DNA reads TGCGCCAGCAGCCAAGAACCCCCTAGAAGCTCCTACAATGAGCAGTTCTTC.

The CDR3 DNA reads as TGTGCCAGCAGCTTAGTTCTAGCGACTGGGGCCAACGTCCTGACTTTC. Protein product: CASSLVLATGANVLTF. The rearrangement uses TRBV7-6 and TRBJ2-6, with a tentative D call TRBD2 (6 bases). The length of the CDR3 is 16 residues. Per germline, CDR1 SGHVS and CDR2 FNYEAQ. With 1 base removed from V and 2 bases from J, the gap between germline ends came to 9 bases.

CDR3 region: CASRTGVEEKLFF. The CDR3 coding sequence is TGTGCCAGCAGAACAGGGGTTGAGGAAAAACTGTTTTTT. This rearrangement joins TRBV27 to TRBJ1-4; 7 positions match TRBD1. Germline CDR1 MNHEY, CDR2 SMNVEV (reference sequence). V lost 6 bases and J lost 8; bases outside the gene matches: 6. The CDR3 extends over 13 amino acids.

V is TRBV7-9 and J is TRBJ2-5; D might be TRBD2 (5 bases). CDR1 and CDR2 from the germline V gene are SEHNR and FQNEAQ (reference sequence). V gave up 2 bases and J gave up 7 bases, with 17 bases separating them. The CDR3 has 15 amino acids. CDR3 bases: TGTGCCAGCAGCTTAAGCGCGGGCACACCAGGGACCCAGTACTTC. Amino acid sequence: CASSLSAGTPGTQYF. The full variable domain, rest sourced from reference TRBV7-9 and TRBJ2-5, is DTGVSQNPRHKITKRGQNVTFRCDPISEHNRLYWYRQTLGQGPEFLTYFQNEAQLEKSRLLSDRFSAERPKGSFSTLEIQRTEQGDSAMYLCASSLSAGTPGTQYFGPGTRLLVL.

V and J are TRBV7-8 and TRBJ1-2; 8 nucleotides align to TRBD1. The CDR3 has 16 amino acids. V lost 5 bases to trimming and J lost 4 bases; unmatched junction nucleotides: 12. Germline assignment: CDR1 SGHVS and CDR2 FQNEAQ. Written as DNA, the CDR3 is TGTGCCAGCAGCGGGGGCCGGGACAGGAGTTCCTATGGCTACACCTTC. Translating gives CASSGGRDRSSYGYTF.

The chain recombines TRBV29-1 with TRBJ1-5; D is undetermined. The CDR3 covers 13 residues. Trimming cost V 5 bases and J 3 bases, with 11 bases left between them. Germline loops: CDR1 SQVTM, CDR2 ANQGSEA. This chain's CDR3 is CSVISGNNQPQHF. The CDR3 DNA sequence: TGCAGCGTTATTTCCGGGAACAATCAGCCCCAGCATTTT.

In this sample, this clone turned up once. The chain links TRBV28 to TRBJ2-1; 7 bases map to TRBD2. The trim removed 3 bases at V and 4 bases at J, leaving 3 bases unmatched. The germline CDR1 and CDR2 sequences are MDHEN and SYDVKM. CDR3 length equals 14 residues. CDR3: CASSFGGGYNEQFF. DNA of the CDR3: TGTGCCAGCAGTTTTGGGGGAGGGTACAATGAGCAGTTCTTC.

The genes are TRBV29-1 and TRBJ1-4; D is possibly TRBD1 (5 bases). This CDR3 spans 15 amino acids. Looked up from germline, CDR1 is SQVTM and CDR2 is ANQGSEA. Trimming shortened V by 4 bases and J by 3 bases, and 15 bases separated the two germline ends. Here the CDR3 reads CSVGGQGLANEKLFF. The CDR3 bases are TGCAGCGTTGGGGGCCAGGGTTTAGCTAATGAAAAACTGTTTTTT.

The chain combines TRBV12-3 or TRBV12-4 with TRBJ1-1, with D tentatively TRBD1 (5 bases). The CDR3 runs 12 residues. Trimming shortened V by 5 bases and J by 7 bases, and 11 bases separated the two germline ends. CDR3 in DNA: TGTGCCAGCAGTAAGACAGATCGTGAAGCTTTCTTT. Translated, it gives CASSKTDREAFF.

The chain recombines TRBV7-9 with TRBJ2-5; 7 bases fit TRBD1. V was clipped by 1 base and J by 5 bases; unmatched bases: 7. The CDR3 spans 15 residues. Germline assignment: CDR1 SEHNR and CDR2 FQNEAQ (reference sequence). The CDR3 here is CASSLVAATGETQYF. CDR3 DNA sequence: TGTGCCAGCAGCTTAGTTGCGGCGACAGGGGAGACCCAGTACTTC.

This chain links TRBV10-3 with TRBJ2-1; 8 nucleotides match TRBD1. The CDR3 spans 15 residues. V trimming: 7 bases; J trimming: 10 bases; junction bases outside the gene matches: 15. In germline, CDR1 is ENHRY, CDR2 SYGVKD. The CDR3 DNA reads TGTGCCATCAACATCGGACAGGGTGGGTCGGGGGAGCAGTTCTTC. Its protein product is CAINIGQGGSGEQFF.

DNA of the CDR3: TGTGCCAGCGGTGAGGGGGTTTCGCAGCAGTTCTTC. The encoded protein is CASGEGVSQQFF. The rearrangement uses TRBV28 and TRBJ2-1; TRBD1 might be the D (6 bases). CDR1 and CDR2 (germline): MDHEN, SYDVKM. The CDR3 has 12 residues. The V gene lost 8 bases and the J gene lost 11 bases, with 16 bases spanning the gap. The variable domain in full, with the rest retrieved from reference TRBV28 and TRBJ2-1, is DVKVTQSSRYLVKRTGEKVFLECVQDMDHENMFWYRQDPGLGLRLIYFSYDVKMKEKGDIPEGYSVSREKKERFSLILESASTNQTSMYLCASGEGVSQQFFGPGTRLTVL.

The J gene is TRBJ1-1, the V gene TRBV5-1; perhaps TRBD1 as D (6 bases). V was trimmed by 5 bases and J by 8 bases, leaving 10 bases between them. CDR1 and CDR2 (germline): SGHRS, YFSETQ. The CDR3 extends over 11 amino acids. CDR3 sequence reads: CASRAGTEAFF. The CDR3 nucleotides read TGCGCCAGCAGGGCTGGGACAGAAGCTTTCTTT.

The rearrangement joins TRBV6-1 to TRBJ2-1; 10 bases are a match to TRBD1. CDR1 and CDR2 (germline): MNHNS, SASEGT. CDR3 length: 16 residues. V shed 4 bases and J 8 bases; nucleotides not matched to a gene: 11. The CDR3, as DNA: TGTGCCAGCAGTGGATTCCGGGACAGGGGACCGGATGAGCAGTTCTTC. Residues: CASSGFRDRGPDEQFF.

The CDR3 reads CASSVDPGQGSGNTIYF. Written as DNA, the CDR3 is TGTGCCAGCAGCGTAGATCCGGGACAGGGCTCTGGAAACACCATATATTTT. This chain joins TRBV9 and TRBJ1-3, with 9 bases aligning to TRBD1. The trim removed 0 bases at V and 0 bases at J, leaving 4 bases unmatched. The CDR3 contains 17 residues. Germline V gene sequence: CDR1 SGDLS, CDR2 YYNGEE.

V is TRBV5-4 and J is TRBJ1-1; D unresolved. The germline gives CDR1 SGHNT, CDR2 YYREEE (reference sequence). The germline V and J ends were trimmed by 0 bases and 1 base, with 7 bases remaining between them. The CDR3 contains 14 residues. The CDR3: CASSLGHPNTEAFF. DNA of the CDR3: TGTGCCAGCAGCTTGGGACACCCGAACACTGAAGCTTTCTTT.

The rearrangement links TRBV19 to TRBJ2-1; no clear D gene. This CDR3 has 12 residues. The V gene lost 5 bases and the J gene lost 4 bases, with 6 bases spanning the gap. Looked up from germline, CDR1 is LNHDA and CDR2 is SQIVND (reference sequence). This CDR3 is CASSPQYNEQFF. DNA for the CDR3: TGTGCCAGTAGTCCGCAGTACAATGAGCAGTTCTTC.

This chain connects TRBV7-9 to TRBJ1-1; TRBD1 matches at 8 bases. V lost 3 bases to trimming and J lost 2 bases; unmatched junction nucleotides: 5. Germline CDR1 is SEHNR and CDR2 is FQNEAQ (reference sequence). CDR3 length equals 15 residues. This CDR3 reads CASSFPGQENTEAFF. The CDR3 nucleotides read TGTGCCAGCAGCTTCCCGGGACAGGAAAACACTGAAGCTTTCTTT.

V usage is TRBV28 and J usage is TRBJ1-2, with TRBD1 as a possible D gene (5 bases). CDR3 length equals 13 residues. Germline V lookup: CDR1 MDHEN, CDR2 SYDVKM. The V end was cut by 8 bases, the J end by 3 bases, with 13 bases between. In nucleotides, the CDR3 is TGTGCCAGCCGACCGGGGGGGGACTATGGCTACACCTTC. It encodes CASRPGGDYGYTF.

The chain carries TRBV28 and TRBJ1-5, with TRBD1 identical over 9 bases. Trimming cost V 4 bases and J 6 bases; bases outside gene matches: 10. This CDR3 has 16 residues. Looked up from germline, CDR1 is MDHEN and CDR2 is SYDVKM. The CDR3 here is CASSYSGQGLAQPQHF. Written as DNA, the CDR3 is TGTGCCAGCAGTTACTCGGGACAGGGCTTGGCTCAGCCCCAGCATTTT.

This clone came up once. The rearrangement joins TRBV27 to TRBJ1-4; the D is unclear. Trimming took 7 bases from V and 0 from J, leaving 9 bases between them. Germline V gene data show CDR1 as MNHEY and CDR2 as SMNVEV (reference sequence). The CDR3 covers 14 residues. CDR3 sequence reads: CASKSEATNEKLFF. As DNA, the CDR3 is TGTGCCAGCAAGTCGGAGGCAACTAATGAAAAACTGTTTTTT.

This clone was picked up a small number of times. V and J are TRBV2 and TRBJ1-1, with a tentative D call TRBD1 (6 bases). The CDR3 consists of 13 residues. The V end lost 5 bases, the J end lost 7 bases, and 14 bases lay between the germline ends. In germline, CDR1 is SNHLY, CDR2 FYNNEI. The CDR3 spells CASSLEQGIEAFF. For the CDR3, the DNA is TGTGCCAGCAGTCTCGAACAGGGTATTGAAGCTTTCTTT. Using reference TRBV2 and TRBJ1-1 for the parts outside the CDR3, the full variable domain is EPEVTQTPSHQVTQMGQEVILRCVPISNHLYFYWYRQILGQKVEFLVSFYNNEISEKSEIFDDQFSVERPDGSNFTLKIRSTKLEDSAMYFCASSLEQGIEAFFGQGTRLTVV.

J is TRBJ2-5 and V is TRBV5-1; 7 bases agree with TRBD2. The CDR3 spans 17 residues. J lost 4 bases, V lost 0 bases, and 12 bases had no gene match. Germline V gives CDR1 SGHRS, CDR2 YFSETQ. The CDR3 region is CASSLASGGRWGETQYF. DNA for the CDR3: TGCGCCAGCAGCTTGGCCTCGGGGGGAAGGTGGGGAGAGACCCAGTACTTC.

The chain uses TRBV19 and TRBJ1-5; D is unresolved. V was trimmed by 2 bases and J by 7 bases, leaving 9 bases between them. CDR1 and CDR2 (germline): LNHDA, SQIVND (reference sequence). This CDR3 has 13 residues. This CDR3 is CASSILAGQPQHF. The CDR3 DNA reads as TGTGCCAGTAGTATATTAGCGGGGCAGCCCCAGCATTTT.

The V call is TRBV19, the J call TRBJ2-7, with D possibly being TRBD2 (5 bases). The CDR3 sequence is 15 residues long. Between the trimmed V and J ends, which lost 0 bases and 6 bases, there was a span of 15 bases. Germline V gene data show CDR1 as LNHDA and CDR2 as SQIVND (reference sequence). DNA of the CDR3: TGTGCCAGTAGTATAGAGCTCGGGATTTTAGGCGAGCAGTACTTC. Its translation: CASSIELGILGEQYF.

V gene TRBV6-2 or TRBV6-3 combines with J gene TRBJ1-1, with D possibly being TRBD1 (5 bases). Germline CDR1 and CDR2: MNHEY and SVGEGT. The germline V and J ends were trimmed by 4 bases and 1 base, with 13 bases remaining between them. This CDR3 contains 15 residues. CDR3: CASSSRFGGNTEAFF. The CDR3 DNA reads as TGTGCCAGCAGTTCGCGGTTCGGGGGGAACACTGAAGCTTTCTTT.